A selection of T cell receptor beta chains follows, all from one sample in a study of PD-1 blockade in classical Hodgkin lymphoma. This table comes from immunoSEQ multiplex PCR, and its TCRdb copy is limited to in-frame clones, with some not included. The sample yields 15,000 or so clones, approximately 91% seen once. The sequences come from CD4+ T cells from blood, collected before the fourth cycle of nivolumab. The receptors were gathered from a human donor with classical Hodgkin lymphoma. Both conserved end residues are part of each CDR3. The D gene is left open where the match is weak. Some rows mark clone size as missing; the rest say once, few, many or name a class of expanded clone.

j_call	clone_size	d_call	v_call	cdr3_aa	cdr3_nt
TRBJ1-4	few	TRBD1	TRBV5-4	CASSNPGTGGEKLFF	TGTGCCAGCAGCAACCCCGGGACAGGGGGTGAAAAACTGTTTTTT
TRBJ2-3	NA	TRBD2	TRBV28	CASSYPLAGVMGGITDTQYF	TGTGCCAGCAGTTACCCACTAGCGGGAGTGATGGGAGGAATCACAGATACGCAGTATTTT
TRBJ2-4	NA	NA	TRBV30	CAWEGNSKNIQYF	TGTGCCTGGGAGGGGAATTCCAAAAACATTCAGTACTTC
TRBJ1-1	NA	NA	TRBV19	CASLNSIGRLNTEAFF	TGTGCCAGTCTTAATAGTATTGGTCGGCTGAACACTGAAGCTTTCTTT
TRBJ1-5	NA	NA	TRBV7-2	CASSPKWGNQPQHF	TGTGCCAGCAGCCCGAAGTGGGGCAATCAGCCCCAGCATTTT
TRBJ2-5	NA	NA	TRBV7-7	CASSTGGIGETQYF	TGTGCCAGCAGCACGGGCGGGATTGGGGAGACCCAGTACTTC
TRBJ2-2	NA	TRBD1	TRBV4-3	CASSQSGTAHTGELFF	TGCGCCAGCAGCCAATCCGGGACAGCACACACCGGGGAGCTGTTTTTT
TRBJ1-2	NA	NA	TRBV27	CASSPTGLLNYGYTF	TGTGCCAGCAGCCCTACAGGGCTCCTCAACTATGGCTACACCTTC
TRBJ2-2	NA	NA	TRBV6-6	CASKNGGWNTGELFF	TGTGCCAGCAAAAATGGGGGGTGGAACACCGGGGAGCTGTTTTTT
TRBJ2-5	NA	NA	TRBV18	CASLRGEQETQYF	TGTGCCAGCCTTCGCGGTGAACAAGAGACCCAGTACTTC
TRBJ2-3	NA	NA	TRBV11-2	CASSLAGQGGYTQYF	TGTGCCAGCAGCTTAGCTGGACAGGGAGGGTATACGCAGTATTTT
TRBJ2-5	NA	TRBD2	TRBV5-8	CASSLSGRGETQYF	TGTGCCAGCAGCCTTAGCGGGAGGGGAGAGACCCAGTACTTC
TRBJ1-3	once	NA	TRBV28	CASRAQGYSGNTIYF	TGTGCCAGCAGGGCCCAGGGTTACTCTGGAAACACCATATATTTT
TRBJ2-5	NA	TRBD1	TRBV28	CASSLWIGPGQGETQYF	TGTGCCAGCAGTTTATGGATCGGACCGGGACAGGGTGAGACCCAGTACTTC
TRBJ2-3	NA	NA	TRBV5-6	CASSTGIPTDTQYF	TGTGCCAGCAGCACAGGGATTCCCACAGATACGCAGTATTTT
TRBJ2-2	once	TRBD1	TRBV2	CASSWDRGITGELFF	TGTGCCAGCAGTTGGGACAGGGGGATCACCGGGGAGCTGTTTTTT
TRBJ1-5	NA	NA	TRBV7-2	CASSLGEGLPQHF	TGTGCCAGCAGCTTAGGGGAAGGTCTGCCCCAGCATTTT
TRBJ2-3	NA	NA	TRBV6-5	CASRSPSTDTQYF	TGTGCCAGCAGATCCCCTAGCACAGATACGCAGTATTTT
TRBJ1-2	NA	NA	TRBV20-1	CSARRLEGYTF	TGCAGTGCTAGACGCTTAGAAGGCTACACCTTC
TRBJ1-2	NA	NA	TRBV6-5	CASSSGGAGVSRGYTF	TGTGCCAGCAGTTCCGGGGGGGCCGGGGTTTCACGTGGCTACACCTTC
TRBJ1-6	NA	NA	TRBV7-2	CASSFRAVNSPLHF	TGTGCCAGCAGCTTTAGGGCGGTAAATTCACCCCTCCACTTT
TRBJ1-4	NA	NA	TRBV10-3	CAISESSGGGTNEKLFF	TGTGCCATCAGTGAGTCGTCTGGGGGCGGCACTAATGAAAAACTGTTTTTT
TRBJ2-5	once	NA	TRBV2	CASIAQGGETQYF	TGTGCCAGCATAGCCCAGGGCGGGGAGACCCAGTACTTC
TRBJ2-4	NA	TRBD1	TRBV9	CASSERTGRDIQYF	TGTGCCAGCAGCGAGAGGACAGGGAGAGACATTCAGTACTTC
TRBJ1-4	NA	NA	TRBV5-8	CASSLGLSYNEKLFF	TGTGCCAGCAGCTTGGGTCTGTCTTATAATGAAAAACTGTTTTTT
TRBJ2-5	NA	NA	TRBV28	CASSLAGTETQYF	TGTGCCAGCAGTTTAGCAGGGACAGAGACCCAGTACTTC
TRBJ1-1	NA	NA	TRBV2	CASSYRRANTEAFF	TGTGCCAGCAGTTACCGACGGGCTAACACTGAAGCTTTCTTT
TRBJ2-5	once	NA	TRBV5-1	CASSLEGGETQYF	TGCGCCAGCAGCCTTGAGGGCGGGGAGACCCAGTACTTC
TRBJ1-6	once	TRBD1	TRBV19	CASAGTGGLPSSYNSPLHF	TGTGCCAGTGCGGGGACAGGGGGACTCCCGAGCTCCTATAATTCACCCCTCCACTTT
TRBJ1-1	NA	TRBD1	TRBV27	CASSLRTGGVTEAFF	TGTGCCAGCAGTTTACGGACAGGGGGGGTAACTGAAGCTTTCTTT
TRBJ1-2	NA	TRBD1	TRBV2	CASITDRAGKGYTF	TGTGCCAGCATCACGGACAGGGCAGGAAAGGGCTACACCTTC
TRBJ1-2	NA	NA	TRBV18	CASSPPSTGGSYGYTF	TGTGCCAGCTCACCACCTAGTACCGGCGGGTCCTATGGCTACACCTTC
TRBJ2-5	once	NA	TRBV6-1	CASSVGLHQETQYF	TGTGCCAGCAGTGTGGGACTGCACCAAGAGACCCAGTACTTC
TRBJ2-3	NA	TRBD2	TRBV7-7	CASGAGGPRDTQYF	TGTGCCAGCGGAGCGGGGGGGCCGAGGGATACGCAGTATTTT
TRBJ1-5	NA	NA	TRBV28	CASTLGRPLNQPQHF	TGTGCCAGCACCCTGGGGCGGCCCCTCAATCAGCCCCAGCATTTT
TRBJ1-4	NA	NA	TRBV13	CASSQKKTLTEKLFF	TGTGCCAGCAGCCAAAAAAAGACCCTAACCGAAAAACTGTTTTTT
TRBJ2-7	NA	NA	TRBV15	CATSPLGARASYEQYF	TGTGCCACCAGCCCTCTAGGGGCGCGGGCCTCCTACGAGCAGTACTTC
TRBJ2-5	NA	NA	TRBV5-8	CASSLGSYQETQYF	TGTGCCAGCAGCTTGGGGTCGTACCAAGAGACCCAGTACTTC
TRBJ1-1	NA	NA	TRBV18	CASSPYTQGRTEAFF	TGTGCCAGCTCACCATATACGCAGGGAAGGACTGAAGCTTTCTTT
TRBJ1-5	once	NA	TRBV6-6	CASSYSSGSNQPQHF	TGTGCCAGCAGTTACTCGAGTGGCAGCAATCAGCCCCAGCATTTT
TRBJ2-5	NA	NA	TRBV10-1	CASSRGSRRSGETQYF	TGCGCCAGCAGTAGGGGTTCGCGAAGAAGTGGAGAGACCCAGTACTTC
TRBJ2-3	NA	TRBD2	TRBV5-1	CATNRGGSTDTQYF	TGCGCCACCAACCGGGGGGGTTCCACAGATACGCAGTATTTT
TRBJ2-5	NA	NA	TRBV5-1	CASSLEPKSGTQYF	TGCGCCAGCAGCTTGGAGCCCAAGTCGGGGACCCAGTACTTC
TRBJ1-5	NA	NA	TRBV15	CATSRDRIISNQPQHF	TGTGCCACCAGCAGAGATCGTATCATTAGCAATCAGCCCCAGCATTTT
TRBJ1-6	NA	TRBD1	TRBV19	CASSLRGTDRVNNSPLHF	TGTGCCAGTAGTTTGCGGGGGACTGACAGGGTGAATAATTCACCCCTCCACTTT
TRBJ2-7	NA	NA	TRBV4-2	CASSQDHGLQKQYF	TGTGCCAGCAGCCAAGATCATGGCCTCCAGAAGCAGTACTTC
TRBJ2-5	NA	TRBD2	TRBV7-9	CASSPLAGGQETQYF	TGTGCCAGCAGCCCCCTAGCGGGAGGGCAAGAGACCCAGTACTTC
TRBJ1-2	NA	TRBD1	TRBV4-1	CASSQAQGMRYGYTF	TGCGCCAGCAGCCAAGCACAGGGGATGAGGTATGGCTACACCTTC
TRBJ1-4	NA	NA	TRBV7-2	CASSTTAATNEKLFF	TGTGCCAGCAGCACTACAGCTGCAACTAATGAAAAACTGTTTTTT
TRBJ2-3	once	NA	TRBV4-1	CASSQDPGDTQYF	TGCGCCAGCAGCCAAGATCCCGGAGATACGCAGTATTTT
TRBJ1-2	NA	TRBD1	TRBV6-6	CASSPRQGGRGYTF	TGTGCCAGCAGTCCCCGACAGGGGGGTAGAGGCTACACCTTC
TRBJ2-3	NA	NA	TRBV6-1	CASSGGSSTDTQYF	TGTGCCAGCAGTGGAGGGTCTAGCACAGATACGCAGTATTTT
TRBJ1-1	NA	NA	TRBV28	CASSSALGVNTEAFF	TGTGCCAGCAGCTCCGCCCTGGGGGTAAACACTGAAGCTTTCTTT
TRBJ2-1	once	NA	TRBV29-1	CSVGHFSYNEQFF	TGCAGCGTCGGACATTTTTCCTACAATGAGCAGTTCTTC
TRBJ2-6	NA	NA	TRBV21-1	CASSKAGTGPRGANVLTF	TGTGCCAGCAGCAAAGCGGGGACAGGGCCTAGGGGGGCCAACGTCCTGACTTTC
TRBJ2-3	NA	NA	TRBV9	CASSVAARSLGTQYF	TGTGCCAGCAGCGTAGCGGCTCGATCCTTAGGTACGCAGTATTTT